The entry below gives a single TCR beta chain sequence along with its context. The CDR3 length is 11 residues. Germline lookup yields CDR1 MDHEN and CDR2 SYDVKM. Deletions cut 4 bases from V and 8 bases from J, with 5 bases between. Sequencing used immunoSEQ multiplex PCR; TCRdb keeps in-frame clones, though not all of them. The sample has about 1.4 million clones, roughly 95% seen once. These data are taken from a study of shared clonotypes between healthy human individuals. The TCR was taken from a man aged 25-45 years in good health. The chain combines TRBV28 with TRBJ1-4, with no clear D. The source material was naive CD4+ T cells sorted from blood. The sample's subset: CD45RA+ positively selected. The CDR3 reads CASSSAEKLFF. The CDR3, as DNA: TGTGCCAGCAGTTCGGCCGAAAAACTGTTTTTT.